One and the same sample provided the 2 T cell receptor beta chains below, sequenced in a study of cytomegalovirus exposure and HLA in healthy donors (dated by TCRdb to about 2017). To prepare the library, the immunoSEQ multiplex PCR assay was applied. For the multiplex PCR, a mixture combining 60 forward primers for TCR Vbeta segments and 13 reverse primers for TCR Jbeta segments was used. TCRdb limited this immuneACCESS table to in-frame rearrangements with V and J called. A share of clones is missing; checked studies link under half to unresolved V genes, and the rest is unexplained. This sample holds 150,000 to 200,000 clones; 70% to 80% were observed only once. The ten most abundant clones make up under 2.5% of the sample. Sequenced: PBMCs. All receptors derive from a man aged 40-50 years in good health and CMV-seronegative.

For the CDR3, the DNA is TGTGCCAGCAGTTCACAGTTTTCTGAAGCTTTCTTT. Its protein is CASSSQFSEAFF. The gene calls are TRBV28 and TRBJ1-1, with D hard to call. Germline lookup yields CDR1 MDHEN and CDR2 SYDVKM. The CDR3 contains 12 residues. V lost 4 bases and J lost 6, with 9 bases in between. The full variable domain, with the rest looked up from reference TRBV28 and TRBJ1-1, is DVKVTQSSRYLVKRTGEKVFLECVQDMDHENMFWYRQDPGLGLRLIYFSYDVKMKEKGDIPEGYSVSREKKERFSLILESASTNQTSMYLCASSSQFSEAFFGQGTRLTVV.

The CDR3 bases are TGTGCCAGCAGCCAAAGGACTAGCGGGAGGGCCGCCGACGAGCAGTACTTC. Translating gives CASSQRTSGRAADEQYF. J is TRBJ2-7 and V is TRBV5-5, with 15 bases fitting TRBD2. This CDR3 region has 17 residues. The junction had 10 bases not matched to a gene; V was cut back by 4 bases and J by 5 bases. CDR1 SGHKS and CDR2 YYEKEE come from the germline V gene (reference sequence).